What follows are 14 T cell receptor beta chains derived from one specimen sequenced in a study of T cell responses to AZD1222 COVID-19 vaccine. The method was immunoSEQ multiplex PCR; TCRdb's version includes in-frame clones alone and lacks a portion of them. The repertoire holds fewer than 200,000 clones, with around 90% as singletons. The sample in question was peripheral blood, obtained on day 0 of AZD1222 vaccination. Receptors were obtained from an adult in good health.

The chain recombines TRBV18 with TRBJ1-2, with D maybe TRBD1 (5 bases). Germline assignment: CDR1 KGHSH and CDR2 LQKENI. The V gene lost 5 bases and the J gene lost 4 bases, with 14 bases spanning the gap. This CDR3 is 14 amino acids long. The CDR3: CASSGEGELYGYTF. The CDR3 bases are TGTGCCAGCTCAGGGGAAGGGGAACTCTATGGCTACACCTTC.

The chain combines TRBV7-9 with TRBJ2-7; 9 bases match TRBD1. The V gene's germline CDR1 is SEHNR and CDR2 FQNEAQ (reference sequence). V lost 7 bases and J lost 2; bases outside the gene matches: 6. This CDR3 has 14 amino acids. The CDR3 nucleotides are TGTGCCAGCAACCCCGGGACAGGGACCTACGAGCAGTACTTC. It specifies CASNPGTGTYEQYF.

This clone was recorded once. The rearrangement joins TRBV10-1 to TRBJ2-2; 7 nucleotides align to TRBD1. The CDR3 spans 14 residues. Germline loops: CDR1 WNHNN, CDR2 SYGVQD (reference sequence). V was pared by 8 bases and J by 1 base, with 4 bases of the junction left unmatched. The chain's CDR3 is CASAAGGNTGELFF. CDR3 sequence (DNA): TGCGCCAGCGCCGCAGGGGGGAACACCGGGGAGCTGTTTTTT.

The chain is built from TRBV15 and TRBJ1-4; a weak D match, TRBD1 (6 bases). This CDR3 is built from 15 residues. Trimming shortened V by 0 bases and J by 8 bases, and 13 bases separated the two germline ends. Looked up from germline, CDR1 is LNHNV and CDR2 is YYDKDF (reference sequence). CDR3 sequence (DNA): TGTGCCACCAGCAGAGATCTAGGACAGTACGAAAAACTGTTTTTT. Translating it yields CATSRDLGQYEKLFF.

The CDR3 protein is CASRTGVADTQYF. The CDR3 DNA follows: TGTGCCAGCAGGACAGGGGTCGCAGATACGCAGTATTTT. The V call is TRBV12-3 or TRBV12-4, the J call TRBJ2-3; TRBD1 agrees at 8 bases. The CDR3 extends over 13 amino acids. With V trimmed by 6 bases and J by 4 bases, 3 bases remained unmatched.

CDR3 sequence: CASSLPATEAFF. In nucleotides, the CDR3 is TGTGCCAGCAGCCTCCCGGCCACTGAAGCTTTCTTT. The rearrangement joins TRBV5-4 to TRBJ1-1; no clear D. V shed 4 bases and J shed 4 bases, with 8 bases lying between them. Germline CDR1 SGHNT, CDR2 YYREEE (reference sequence). This CDR3 is 12 amino acids long.

This chain links TRBV7-9 with TRBJ2-3; the match to TRBD2 covers 8 bases. This CDR3 spans 16 amino acids. Looked up from germline, CDR1 is SEHNR and CDR2 is FQNEAQ (reference sequence). V shed 1 base, J shed 5 bases, and the junction held 8 bases outside the gene matches. The CDR3 loop is CASSLVTGGAGDTQYF. The CDR3 nucleotides read TGTGCCAGCAGCTTAGTGACCGGGGGGGCCGGAGATACGCAGTATTTT. Together with reference TRBV7-9 and TRBJ2-3, the CDR3 gives the full variable domain: DTGVSQNPRHKITKRGQNVTFRCDPISEHNRLYWYRQTLGQGPEFLTYFQNEAQLEKSRLLSDRFSAERPKGSFSTLEIQRTEQGDSAMYLCASSLVTGGAGDTQYFGPGTRLTVL.

The V and J genes are TRBV29-1 and TRBJ2-7, with 7 bases fitting TRBD1. The germline V gene encodes CDR1 SQVTM and CDR2 ANQGSEA. Trimming took 0 bases from V and 4 from J; bases not matched to a gene: 9. This CDR3 comprises 15 residues. The CDR3 region has the DNA TGCAGCGTTGAAGATGGTCGAGGGGGCGGGTACGAGCAGTACTTC. It codes for CSVEDGRGGGYEQYF.

V gene TRBV7-8 combines with J gene TRBJ1-2; 9 nucleotides line up with TRBD1. The CDR3 is 15 residues long. Per germline, CDR1 SGHVS and CDR2 FQNEAQ. The ends lost 5 bases at V and 6 bases at J; junction bases unmatched: 10. This CDR3 is CASSQLFRTGDGYTF. The DNA of the CDR3 is TGTGCCAGCAGCCAACTATTCCGGACAGGGGATGGCTACACCTTC.

This chain connects TRBV3-1 (or the pseudogene TRBV3-2) to TRBJ2-7, with 11 nucleotides matching TRBD2. With 0 bases clipped from V and 5 bases from J, the junction kept 6 bases outside the gene matches. Germline assignment: CDR1 LGHDT and CDR2 YNNKEL (reference sequence). The CDR3 consists of 16 residues. The DNA of the CDR3 is TGTGCCAGCAGCCAAGAAATAGCGGGGGGGCCGCACGAGCAGTACTTC. It codes for CASSQEIAGGPHEQYF.

This chain links TRBV3-1 (or the pseudogene TRBV3-2) with TRBJ1-3; tentative D call: TRBD1 (5 bases). The CDR3 is 14 amino acids. The germline V and J ends were trimmed by 6 bases and 2 bases, with 11 bases remaining between them. In germline, CDR1 is LGHDT, CDR2 YNNKEL (reference sequence). CDR3 in DNA: TGTGCCAGCAGGTCGCAGGGCACTGGAAACACCATATATTTT. Protein: CASRSQGTGNTIYF.

The rearrangement uses TRBV5-1 and TRBJ2-1; a weak D match, TRBD2 (6 bases). The CDR3 contains 14 residues. V lost 4 bases and J 0 bases, leaving 8 bases between the germline ends. Looked up from germline, CDR1 is SGHRS and CDR2 is YFSETQ. The CDR3 region has the DNA TGCGCCAGCAGCGTGGGAGGCTCCTACAATGAGCAGTTCTTC. Translating it yields CASSVGGSYNEQFF.

The gene calls are TRBV2 and TRBJ1-1, with TRBD1 matching over 7 bases. The J segment lost 2 bases and the V segment lost 5 bases, leaving 5 bases of the junction unmatched. The germline CDR1 and CDR2 sequences are SNHLY and FYNNEI. The CDR3 sequence is 14 residues long. CDR3 sequence: CASSYDRVNTEAFF. The CDR3 DNA reads as TGTGCCAGCAGTTATGACAGGGTAAACACTGAAGCTTTCTTT.

V usage is TRBV12-3 or TRBV12-4 and J usage is TRBJ1-1; D not resolved. Trimming took 4 bases from V and 1 from J, leaving 7 bases between them. This CDR3 spans 13 amino acids. The CDR3 bases are TGTGCCAGCAGTTCAGACCCGAACACTGAAGCTTTCTTT. As protein: CASSSDPNTEAFF.